Below, 27 T cell receptor beta chains from the same sample are listed, as sequenced in a study of cytomegalovirus exposure and HLA in healthy donors (dated by TCRdb to about 2017). To prepare the library, the immunoSEQ multiplex PCR assay was applied. A mixture of 60 forward primers for TCR Vbeta segments and 13 reverse primers for TCR Jbeta segments was used in the multiplex PCR. TCRdb retrieved this table from immuneACCESS and kept in-frame rearrangements only. Not all clones are present; in checked studies, unresolved V genes account for under half, and no reason is known for the remainder. In this sample the table shows about 160,000 clones, about four fifths of which occur a single time. The ten largest clones represent roughly 6% of the sample. Sequencing input: PBMCs. All receptors come from a man aged 45-65 years in good health and CMV-seropositive.

This chain uses TRBV4-1 with TRBJ2-1; TRBD2 aligns across 7 bases. CDR3 length: 13 amino acids. Trimming removed 4 bases from V and 10 bases from J; junction bases left unmatched: 7. Germline V gene data show CDR1 as MGHRA and CDR2 as YSYEKL. The CDR3 here is CASSRGLVGEQFF. The CDR3 nucleotides read TGCGCCAGCAGCCGTGGACTAGTGGGCGAGCAGTTCTTC.

The gene calls are TRBV29-1 and TRBJ2-1, with 10 positions matching TRBD2. J was trimmed by 15 bases and V by 1 base; bases with no gene match: 6. Germline loops: CDR1 SQVTM, CDR2 ANQGSEA. The CDR3 spans 12 residues. The CDR3 loop reads CSVEVEGLALFF. DNA of the CDR3: TGCAGCGTTGAAGTGGAGGGACTAGCGCTGTTCTTC.

V is TRBV28 and J is TRBJ2-5; D is unresolved. Looked up from germline, CDR1 is MDHEN and CDR2 is SYDVKM. CDR3 length equals 13 residues. The V gene lost 11 bases and the J gene lost 5 bases, with 18 bases spanning the gap. The CDR3 loop reads CAATNGVSETQYF. The CDR3 bases are TGTGCCGCGACGAATGGAGTTTCCGAGACCCAGTACTTC.

The chain is built from TRBV28 and TRBJ1-5; the match to TRBD1 covers 7 bases. The CDR3 contains 16 residues. Per the germline V gene, CDR1 is MDHEN and CDR2 is SYDVKM. The ends lost 6 bases at V and 2 bases at J; junction bases unmatched: 10. The CDR3: CASSQPPGQRNQPQHF. The CDR3 DNA reads as TGTGCCAGCAGCCAACCCCCGGGACAGCGCAATCAGCCCCAGCATTTT. The complete variable domain, with remaining parts taken from reference TRBV28 and TRBJ1-5, reads DVKVTQSSRYLVKRTGEKVFLECVQDMDHENMFWYRQDPGLGLRLIYFSYDVKMKEKGDIPEGYSVSREKKERFSLILESASTNQTSMYLCASSQPPGQRNQPQHFGDGTRLSIL.

The chain joins TRBV27 to TRBJ2-7; possibly TRBD2 for D (6 bases). V lost 8 bases, J lost 0 bases, and 14 bases lay in between. Germline V lookup: CDR1 MNHEY, CDR2 SMNVEV (reference sequence). This CDR3 is built from 14 residues. DNA of the CDR3: TGTGCCAGCGGCTACCGGGGGTCCTCCTACGAGCAGTACTTC. It yields the protein CASGYRGSSYEQYF.

In this sample, this clone turned up once. The rearrangement uses TRBV6-1 and TRBJ2-2; 7 nucleotides agree with TRBD2. The CDR3 contains 15 residues. Germline V lookup: CDR1 MNHNS, CDR2 SASEGT. The CDR3 protein is CASELGGANTGELFF. DNA of the CDR3: TGTGCGAGCGAATTGGGAGGGGCTAACACCGGGGAGCTGTTTTTT.

This clone occurred a few times. This sequence joins TRBV2 and TRBJ2-5; 13 bases are shared with TRBD2. J lost 11 bases, V lost 5 bases, and 11 bases had no gene match. Germline V gene data show CDR1 as SNHLY and CDR2 as FYNNEI. The length of the CDR3 is 15 residues. The CDR3 loop reads CASSRLLAGGGEQYF. The CDR3 DNA follows: TGTGCCAGCAGTCGATTACTAGCGGGAGGGGGGGAGCAGTACTTC. The variable domain in full, with the rest retrieved from reference TRBV2 and TRBJ2-5, is EPEVTQTPSHQVTQMGQEVILRCVPISNHLYFYWYRQILGQKVEFLVSFYNNEISEKSEIFDDQFSVERPDGSNFTLKIRSTKLEDSAMYFCASSRLLAGGGEQYFGPGTRLLVL.

The rearrangement uses TRBV14 and TRBJ2-7, with 10 bases identical to TRBD2. Germline-derived CDR1 and CDR2 are SGHDN and FVKESK. The CDR3 sequence is 17 residues long. With 3 bases clipped from V and 2 bases from J, the junction kept 10 bases outside the gene matches. The CDR3, as DNA: TGTGCCAGCAGCCATTCCCCCTCCCTAGCGGGAGCCTACGAGCAGTACTTC. This sequence encodes CASSHSPSLAGAYEQYF.

The chain employs TRBV19 and TRBJ2-7; 14 bases fit TRBD2. CDR3 size: 16 residues. Trimming at V came to 6 bases and at J to 3 bases, leaving 7 bases not matched to a gene. Per germline, CDR1 LNHDA and CDR2 SQIVND (reference sequence). The CDR3 sequence is CASRGLAGGYGYEQYF. The CDR3 DNA is TGTGCCAGTAGAGGACTAGCGGGAGGCTACGGCTACGAGCAGTACTTC. Full variable domain (outside the CDR3, taken from reference TRBV19 and TRBJ2-7): DGGITQSPKYLFRKEGQNVTLSCEQNLNHDAMYWYRQDPGQGLRLIYYSQIVNDFQKGDIAEGYSVSREKKESFPLTVTSAQKNPTAFYLCASRGLAGGYGYEQYFGPGTRLTVT.

This clone has a single count. The V and J genes are TRBV18 and TRBJ2-2, with TRBD1 as a possible D gene (6 bases). The CDR3 runs 16 residues. The germline gives CDR1 KGHSH, CDR2 LQKENI. The V and J ends lost 3 bases and 0 bases respectively, with 11 bases between them. The CDR3 reads CASSPRSGANTGELFF. In DNA, the CDR3 is TGTGCCAGCTCACCCAGATCAGGGGCGAACACCGGGGAGCTGTTTTTT. The whole variable domain, remainder taken from reference TRBV18 and TRBJ2-2, is NAGVMQNPRHLVRRRGQEARLRCSPMKGHSHVYWYRQLPEEGLKFMVYLQKENIIDESGMPKERFSAEFPKEGPSILRIQQVVRGDSAAYFCASSPRSGANTGELFFGEGSRLTVL.

This clone appeared a single time. The chain couples TRBV11-3 to TRBJ2-1; 8 bases fit TRBD2. The CDR3 runs to 13 residues. CDR1 SGHNT and CDR2 YENEEA come from the germline V gene. J was trimmed by 9 bases and V by 5 bases; bases with no gene match: 6. The CDR3 bases are TGTGCCAGCAGCCGCGCGGGAGGTCTTGAGCAGTTCTTC. The encoded protein is CASSRAGGLEQFF.

The gene calls are TRBV29-1 and TRBJ2-7; D possibly corresponds to TRBD2 (6 bases). The germline V and J ends were trimmed by 6 bases and 1 base, with 16 bases remaining between them. This CDR3 contains 14 residues. Germline V gene sequence: CDR1 SQVTM, CDR2 ANQGSEA. In DNA, the CDR3 is TGCAGCGTCTCCTCGGGCAGCGGGTCCTACGAGCAGTACTTC. Amino acid sequence: CSVSSGSGSYEQYF.

This clone was found once. One end of the junction is discordant with germline, which a read error may explain. The CDR3 sequence is CASSVAGEDTQYF. The CDR3 nucleotides are TGTGCTAGCAGCGTGGCGGGAGAAGATACGCAGTATTTT. This chain links TRBV7-7 with TRBJ2-3; TRBD2 aligns across 7 bases. The CDR3 is 13 residues long. Looked up from germline, CDR1 is SSHAT and CDR2 is FNYEAQ (reference sequence). The entire variable domain, with the rest obtained from reference TRBV7-7 and TRBJ2-3, is as follows: GAGVSQSPRYKVTKRGQDVTLRCDPISSHATLYWYQQALGQGPEFLTYFNYEAQPDKSGLPSDRFSAERPEGSISTLTIQRTEQRDSAMYRCASSVAGEDTQYFGPGTRLTVL.

This clone is a singleton in its sample. The chain couples TRBV7-9 to TRBJ2-7; D is possibly TRBD1 (6 bases). CDR1 is SEHNR, CDR2 FQNEAQ, per germline (reference sequence). The CDR3 extends over 17 amino acids. The ends were cut back, 5 bases at V and 2 bases at J, with 22 bases in the middle. CDR3 coding DNA: TGTGCCAGCAGCGCCGAACCCGGGACCCCAGGGGCCTACGAGCAGTACTTC. Its translation is CASSAEPGTPGAYEQYF. The full variable domain, with the rest looked up from reference TRBV7-9 and TRBJ2-7, is DTGVSQNPRHKITKRGQNVTFRCDPISEHNRLYWYRQTLGQGPEFLTYFQNEAQLEKSRLLSDRFSAERPKGSFSTLEIQRTEQGDSAMYLCASSAEPGTPGAYEQYFGPGTRLTVT.

The chain carries TRBV20-1 and TRBJ2-1; D is perhaps TRBD2 (5 bases). The CDR3 sequence is 11 residues long. Trimming took 3 bases from V and 5 from J, leaving 5 bases between them. Germline lookup yields CDR1 DFQATT and CDR2 SNEGSKA (reference sequence). The DNA for the CDR3 is TGCAGTGCTAGGGAGGACAATGAGCAGTTCTTC. It translates to CSAREDNEQFF.

The count of this clone is one. The chain employs TRBV5-4 and TRBJ2-6; D remains unclear. V dropped 6 bases and J dropped 1 base, with 11 bases sitting between them. The germline V gene encodes CDR1 SGHNT and CDR2 YYREEE (reference sequence). CDR3 length: 15 residues. The DNA for the CDR3 is TGTGCCAGCACCGATCGCGAATCTGGGGCCAACGTCCTGACTTTC. As protein: CASTDRESGANVLTF. Full variable domain (rest looked up from reference TRBV5-4 and TRBJ2-6): ETGVTQSPTHLIKTRGQQVTLRCSSQSGHNTVSWYQQALGQGPQFIFQYYREEENGRGNFPPRFSGLQFPNYSSELNVNALELDDSALYLCASTDRESGANVLTFGAGSRLTVL.

The chain links TRBV30 to TRBJ1-4; unclear D gene. The germline V gene encodes CDR1 GTSNPN and CDR2 SVGIG (reference sequence). The CDR3 has 17 amino acids. The V end was cut by 6 bases, the J end by 0 bases, with 20 bases between. CDR3 protein: CACPEGASGATNEKLFF. CDR3 DNA sequence: TGTGCCTGCCCCGAGGGAGCGTCGGGTGCAACTAATGAAAAACTGTTTTTT.

The chain has TRBV5-6 and TRBJ2-2; 8 bases are shared with TRBD1. Trimming removed 4 bases from V and 1 base from J; junction bases left unmatched: 3. The CDR3 is 15 amino acids. Per the germline V gene, CDR1 is SGHDT and CDR2 is YYEEEE. In nucleotides, the CDR3 is TGTGCCAGCAGCATGACAGGGGAGAACACCGGGGAGCTGTTTTTT. The encoded protein is CASSMTGENTGELFF. Supplemented by reference TRBV5-6 and TRBJ2-2, the full variable domain reads DAGVTQSPTHLIKTRGQQVTLRCSPKSGHDTVSWYQQALGQGPQFIFQYYEEEERQRGNFPDRFSGHQFPNYSSELNVNALLLGDSALYLCASSMTGENTGELFFGEGSRLTVL.

The J gene is TRBJ2-1, the V gene TRBV21-1; TRBD2, the table's D call, lacks a check against the DNA. TRBV21-1 is reported as a pseudogene. This CDR3 region has 17 residues. CDR3 DNA: TGTGCCAGCAGCAAAGGACTAGCGGGACCAATTTACAATGAGCAGTTCTTC. Residues: CASSKGLAGPIYNEQFF.

By frequency in the sample, this clone is medium-sized (0.01 to 0.1%). An end of the junction does not agree with germline; a read error may underlie this. The chain's CDR3 is CSSTGGSQPQHF. The CDR3 DNA sequence: TGTTCCAGCACCGGGGGAAGTCAGCCCCAGCATTTT. This chain joins TRBV7-9 and TRBJ1-5; maybe TRBD1 (5 bases). The CDR3 runs 12 residues. Germline CDR1 SEHNR, CDR2 FQNEAQ (reference sequence).

This clone came up once. The CDR3, as DNA: TGTGCCAGCAGCTTAGAAGGGACAGGGACTTACGAGCAGTACTTC. Residues: CASSLEGTGTYEQYF. The chain recombines TRBV11-2 with TRBJ2-7, with TRBD1 matching 9 bases. Per the germline V gene, CDR1 is SGHAT and CDR2 is FQNNGV. Unmatched junction bases numbered 4, after V lost 0 bases and J lost 4 bases. The CDR3 is made up of 15 amino acids.

The chain is built from TRBV7-9 and TRBJ2-7; D gene unclear. Looked up from germline, CDR1 is SEHNR and CDR2 is FQNEAQ (reference sequence). Trimming removed 2 bases from V and 3 bases from J, with 5 bases in between. This CDR3 spans 12 amino acids. This chain's CDR3 is CASSLSVYEQYF. The CDR3 DNA sequence: TGTGCCAGCAGCTTATCTGTCTACGAGCAGTACTTC.

The V call is TRBV19, the J call TRBJ1-1, with a possible D match to TRBD1 (6 bases). CDR1 is LNHDA and CDR2 is SQIVND in the germline V gene (reference sequence). The CDR3 runs to 15 residues. Between the trimmed V and J ends, which lost 5 bases and 0 bases, there was a span of 13 bases. For the CDR3, the DNA is TGTGCCAGTAGTGCATACACAGGGTTGAACACTGAAGCTTTCTTT. This encodes CASSAYTGLNTEAFF.

The chain joins TRBV5-4 to TRBJ2-1, with D possibly matching TRBD1 (6 bases). Germline V gene lookup returns CDR1 SGHNT and CDR2 YYREEE (reference sequence). V was shortened by 4 bases and J by 10 bases, with 21 bases between the two germline ends. The CDR3 has 15 amino acids. The CDR3 DNA reads as TGTGCCAGCAGCCCTATCCGGGACCTTAGGGGGGAGCAGTTCTTC. Its translation: CASSPIRDLRGEQFF.

For the CDR3, the DNA is TGTGCCAGCACTAAAGGGAGGGGATGGAATCAGCCCCAGCATTTT. It is translated as CASTKGRGWNQPQHF. The chain couples TRBV21-1 to TRBJ1-5. TRBV21-1 is labeled a pseudogene. This CDR3 region has 15 residues.

V is TRBV10-3 and J is TRBJ1-4; D unresolved. The CDR3 is 14 amino acids. Germline CDR1 reads ENHRY; CDR2 reads SYGVKD. The ends were cut back, 10 bases at V and 0 bases at J, with 12 bases in the middle. The CDR3 reads CATADFPTNEKLFF. DNA for the CDR3: TGTGCCACCGCGGACTTTCCAACTAATGAAAAACTGTTTTTT.

The chain couples TRBV4-1 to TRBJ2-7, with TRBD2 identical over 7 bases. V lost 5 bases, J lost 2 bases, and 12 bases stayed unmatched. Germline-derived CDR1 and CDR2 are MGHRA and YSYEKL. The length of the CDR3 is 16 residues. CDR3 sequence (DNA): TGCGCCAGCAGCAGTTTGGGGATAGCGGGTACCTACGAGCAGTACTTC. It yields the protein CASSSLGIAGTYEQYF.